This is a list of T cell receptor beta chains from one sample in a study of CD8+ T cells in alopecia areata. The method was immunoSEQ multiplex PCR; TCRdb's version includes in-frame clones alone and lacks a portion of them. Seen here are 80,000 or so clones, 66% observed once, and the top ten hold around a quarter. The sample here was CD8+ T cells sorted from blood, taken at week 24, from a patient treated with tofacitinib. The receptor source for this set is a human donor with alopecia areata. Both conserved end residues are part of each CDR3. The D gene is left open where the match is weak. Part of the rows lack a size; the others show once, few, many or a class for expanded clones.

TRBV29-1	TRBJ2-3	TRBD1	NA	TGCAGCGTTGTTTCCTGGGGGCCAGGGGGCGCAGATACGCAGTATTTT	CSVVSWGPGGADTQYF
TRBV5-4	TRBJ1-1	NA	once	TGTGCCAGCAGCTTGGAGCTGGTAGCTGAAGCTTTCTTT	CASSLELVAEAFF
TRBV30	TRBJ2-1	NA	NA	TGTGCCTGGAGTTGGGGAAATGAGCAGTTCTTC	CAWSWGNEQFF
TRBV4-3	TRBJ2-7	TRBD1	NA	TGCGCCAGCAGCCAAGTACAGACAGGGGGCGGGTACGAGCAGTACTTC	CASSQVQTGGGYEQYF
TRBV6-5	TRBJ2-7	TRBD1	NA	TGTGCCAGCAGTTATGGTGGTCAGGGGGCCTTCAGCGAGCAGTACTTC	CASSYGGQGAFSEQYF
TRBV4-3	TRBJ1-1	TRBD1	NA	TGCGCCAGCAGCCAAGACAGGGGGCGGGGGACTGAAGCTTTCTTT	CASSQDRGRGTEAFF
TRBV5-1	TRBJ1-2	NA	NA	TGCGCCAGCAGCTTGGAATTCGGACGAGAAGGCTATGGCTACACCTTC	CASSLEFGREGYGYTF
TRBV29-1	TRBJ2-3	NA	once	TGCAGCATTTACAGCTTCACTAGCACAGATACGCAGTATTTT	CSIYSFTSTDTQYF
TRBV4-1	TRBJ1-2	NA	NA	TGCGCCAGCAGCACGGGGTACACCGACCGAGCTAACTATGGCTACACCTTC	CASSTGYTDRANYGYTF
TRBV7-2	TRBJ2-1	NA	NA	TGTGCCAGCAGCTTAGTCTTCAATGAGCAGTTCTTC	CASSLVFNEQFF
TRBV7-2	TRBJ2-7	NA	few	TGTGCCAGCAGCTTACTTTCAAGCTCCTACGAGCAGTACTTC	CASSLLSSSYEQYF
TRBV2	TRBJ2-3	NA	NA	TGTGCCAGCAGCCACCGGGACCCGGGGGTCCCAGATACGCAGTATTTT	CASSHRDPGVPDTQYF
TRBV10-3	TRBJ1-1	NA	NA	TGTGCCATCAGGGAACCAAAGGACACTGAAGCTTTCTTT	CAIREPKDTEAFF
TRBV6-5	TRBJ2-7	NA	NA	TGTGCCAGCAGTTACTCGCGGGATCAAAACTACGAGCAGTACTTC	CASSYSRDQNYEQYF
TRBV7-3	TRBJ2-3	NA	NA	TGTGCCAGCAGCTTAATCGGGACTTCGAGCACAGATACGCAGTATTTT	CASSLIGTSSTDTQYF
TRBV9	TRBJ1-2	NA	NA	TGTGCCAGCAGCGTAGCTGGGACGGACCTAGGGGGCTACACCTTC	CASSVAGTDLGGYTF
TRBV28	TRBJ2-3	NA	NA	TGTGCCAGCATCCGGGCGGAACTAACAGATACGCAGTATTTT	CASIRAELTDTQYF
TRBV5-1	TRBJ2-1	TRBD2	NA	TGCGCCAGCAGCGCCGGACAAACGGGACTAGCGGGGGGTGGCGATGAGCAGTTCTTC	CASSAGQTGLAGGGDEQFF
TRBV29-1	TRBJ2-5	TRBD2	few	TGCAGCGCTTGGGACTACCCTCGGGAGACCCAGTACTTC	CSAWDYPRETQYF
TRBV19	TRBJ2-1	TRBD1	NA	TGTGCCAGTAGGCCCGGCCGGGACAGGCCCCACAATGAGCAGTTCTTC	CASRPGRDRPHNEQFF
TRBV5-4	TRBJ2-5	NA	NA	TGTGCCACCGGCGGATCACCGGGACTTGTGTACCAAGAGACCCAGTACTTC	CATGGSPGLVYQETQYF
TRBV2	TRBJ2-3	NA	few	TGTGCCAGCAGTGGGGGACATATCACAGATACGCAGTATTTT	CASSGGHITDTQYF
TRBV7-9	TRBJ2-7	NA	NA	TGTGCCAGCAGCTTAGCGACAAAGTACGAGCAGTACTTC	CASSLATKYEQYF
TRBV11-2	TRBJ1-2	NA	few	TGTGCCAGCAGCTTATACAACGGCTACACCTTC	CASSLYNGYTF
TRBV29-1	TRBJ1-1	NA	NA	TGCAGCGTTGAAGATCGGACACATCCGGACATGAACACTGAAGCTTTCTTT	CSVEDRTHPDMNTEAFF
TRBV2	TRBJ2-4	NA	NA	TGTGCCAGCAGGCGGGACATTCAGTACTTC	CASRRDIQYF
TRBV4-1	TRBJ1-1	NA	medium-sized	TGCGCCAGCAGCCAAGGGCCGGGGGCCCTGAACACTGAAGCTTTCTTT	CASSQGPGALNTEAFF
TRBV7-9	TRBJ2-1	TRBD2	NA	TGTGCCAGCAGCTCACCACTACCGCGGGAGACCAATGAGCAGTTCTTC	CASSSPLPRETNEQFF
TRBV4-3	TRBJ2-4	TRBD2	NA	TGCGCCAGCAGCCAAGACTTGACTACTAGCGGGAGCCACATTCAGTACTTC	CASSQDLTTSGSHIQYF
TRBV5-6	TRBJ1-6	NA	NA	TGTGCCAGCAGCTTGGGGGCACGGCGGGATTCACCCCTCCACTTT	CASSLGARRDSPLHF
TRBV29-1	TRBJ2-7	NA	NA	TGCAGCGTAGGAGTCGGAGTCTACGAGCAGTACTTC	CSVGVGVYEQYF
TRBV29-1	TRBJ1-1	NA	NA	TGCAGCGTTGAGGTATTTAACACTGAAGCTTTCTTT	CSVEVFNTEAFF
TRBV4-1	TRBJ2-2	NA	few	TGCGCCAGCAGCCAAGGCGGGCTCCCAAACACCGGGGAGCTGTTTTTT	CASSQGGLPNTGELFF
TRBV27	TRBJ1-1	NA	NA	TGTGCCAGCAGTTTACTGGGGAACACTGAAGCTTTCTTT	CASSLLGNTEAFF